One and the same sample provided the 30 T cell receptor beta chains below, sequenced in a study of cytomegalovirus exposure and HLA in healthy donors. In the PCR, 60 Vbeta and 13 Jbeta primers were used. Assay: immunoSEQ multiplex PCR; the TCRdb copy retains only in-frame clones and omits some. Its table records roughly 73,000 clones. Sequencing was carried out using PBMCs. The receptors here all came from a man between 50 and 59 years old in good health and CMV-seropositive.

The chain carries TRBV7-6 and TRBJ1-3, with D uncertain. Trimming pared 0 bases from V and 0 bases from J, leaving 9 bases between. Germline V gives CDR1 SGHVS, CDR2 FNYEAQ. The CDR3 consists of 16 residues. DNA of the CDR3: TGTGCCAGCAGCTTAGCGCACTGCTGCTCTGGAAACACCATATATTTT. Protein product: CASSLAHCCSGNTIYF.

This chain joins TRBV5-5 and TRBJ2-5; TRBD1 is a possible D gene (5 bases). This CDR3 is 15 amino acids long. In germline, CDR1 is SGHKS, CDR2 YYEKEE (reference sequence). V dropped 0 bases and J dropped 4 bases, with 13 bases sitting between them. In nucleotides, the CDR3 is TGTGCCAGCAGCTTGGATCCTGGGGCAGTAGAGACCCAGTACTTC. As protein: CASSLDPGAVETQYF. The full variable domain, in which reference TRBV5-5 and TRBJ2-5 provide the parts outside the CDR3, is DAGVTQSPTHLIKTRGQQVTLRCSPISGHKSVSWYQQVLGQGPQFIFQYYEKEERGRGNFPDRFSARQFPNYSSELNVNALLLGDSALYLCASSLDPGAVETQYFGPGTRLLVL.

The chain uses TRBV7-3 and TRBJ1-6; a weak D match, TRBD1 (6 bases). The CDR3 loop spans 13 amino acids. V was cut by 2 bases and J by 9 bases, with 8 bases left in between. Germline V gene lookup returns CDR1 SGHTA and CDR2 FQGTGA. The CDR3 DNA follows: TGTGCCAGCAGCTTATCACAGGGTTCACCCCTCCACTTT. As protein: CASSLSQGSPLHF.

This rearrangement joins TRBV5-5 to TRBJ2-1; TRBD1 agrees at 7 bases. Germline V gene data show CDR1 as SGHKS and CDR2 as YYEKEE (reference sequence). The trim removed 4 bases at V and 7 bases at J, leaving 2 bases unmatched. The CDR3 has 12 residues. The CDR3 nucleotides read TGTGCCAGCAGCCCAGGGGGAAATGAGCAGTTCTTC. As protein: CASSPGGNEQFF.

This rearrangement joins TRBV6-5 to TRBJ2-1; 7 bases map to TRBD1. The V segment lost 9 bases and the J segment 4 bases; nucleotides outside the gene matches: 9. Germline-derived CDR1 and CDR2 are MNHEY and SVGAGI. The CDR3 contains 14 residues. The CDR3 spells CARAQWDRYNEQFF. The CDR3, as DNA: TGTGCCAGGGCCCAATGGGACAGATACAATGAGCAGTTCTTC.

This sequence joins TRBV19 and TRBJ2-4; D not resolved. CDR3 length: 17 amino acids. V was cut by 4 bases and J by 0 bases, with 16 bases left in between. Per germline, CDR1 LNHDA and CDR2 SQIVND (reference sequence). Here the CDR3 reads CASSRTGSPGAKNIQYF. CDR3 DNA: TGTGCCAGTAGTAGAACCGGGTCACCGGGAGCCAAAAACATTCAGTACTTC.

The chain uses TRBV18 and TRBJ2-1; TRBD1 agrees at 7 bases. Per germline, CDR1 KGHSH and CDR2 LQKENI. The CDR3 contains 15 residues. J gave up 2 bases and V 6 bases, and 7 bases lay outside the gene matches. In DNA form, the CDR3 reads TGTGCCAGCTCTTCCGGGACAGTGACCTACAATGAGCAGTTCTTC. It translates to CASSSGTVTYNEQFF.

V gene TRBV6-1 combines with J gene TRBJ2-1, with 9 bases fitting TRBD2. The CDR3 length is 20 residues. V was pared by 2 bases and J by 6 bases, with 20 bases of the junction left unmatched. Per germline, CDR1 MNHNS and CDR2 SASEGT. This chain's CDR3 is CASSERAREGLGVIGNEQFF. In DNA form, the CDR3 reads TGTGCCAGCAGTGAAAGGGCGCGGGAGGGCCTAGGTGTTATTGGCAATGAGCAGTTCTTC.

The chain has TRBV7-2 and TRBJ1-2; possibly TRBD1 for D (6 bases). Germline lookup yields CDR1 SGHTA and CDR2 FQGNSA. Trimming took off 2 bases at V and 6 bases at J, with 10 bases between the two ends. This CDR3 has 13 residues. DNA of the CDR3: TGTGCCAGCAGCTTACAAGGACAGAATGGCTACACCTTC. This sequence encodes CASSLQGQNGYTF.

This chain connects TRBV28 to TRBJ1-4; TRBD1 might be the D (6 bases). The germline V gene has CDR1 MDHEN and CDR2 SYDVKM. The length of the CDR3 is 14 residues. The germline V and J ends were trimmed by 11 bases and 5 bases, with 18 bases remaining between them. The CDR3 DNA follows: TGTGCCTTCTCAGGGGAGGGATCGAATGAAAAACTGTTTTTT. Protein sequence: CAFSGEGSNEKLFF.

This chain connects TRBV9 to TRBJ2-5; 11 positions match TRBD1. Per germline, CDR1 SGDLS and CDR2 YYNGEE. J gave up 5 bases and V 3 bases, and 9 bases lay outside the gene matches. The CDR3 sequence is 16 residues long. CDR3 amino acids: CASSASGQGASETQYF. The CDR3 DNA reads as TGTGCCAGCAGCGCGAGCGGACAGGGGGCATCGGAGACCCAGTACTTC.

The J gene is TRBJ1-1, the V gene TRBV29-1; the D gene is possibly TRBD1 (6 bases). V was cut by 4 bases and J by 10 bases, with 7 bases left in between. The germline V gene encodes CDR1 SQVTM and CDR2 ANQGSEA. The CDR3 runs to 9 residues. CDR3 protein: CSVGGGAFF. The CDR3 coding sequence is TGCAGCGTTGGAGGGGGAGCTTTCTTT.

The V call is TRBV9, the J call TRBJ2-5; 9 nucleotides line up with TRBD2. CDR1 and CDR2 (germline): SGDLS, YYNGEE. The V gene end was trimmed by 0 bases and the J gene end by 5 bases; junction bases not matched to a gene: 5. The CDR3 has 15 amino acids. Here the CDR3 reads CASSVDAGGRETQYF. CDR3 nucleotide sequence: TGTGCCAGCAGCGTAGACGCGGGGGGGCGCGAGACCCAGTACTTC.

The chain is built from TRBV10-3 and TRBJ1-1; maybe TRBD1 (6 bases). The CDR3 length is 16 residues. The germline V gene encodes CDR1 ENHRY and CDR2 SYGVKD. V dropped 7 bases and J dropped 1 base, with 19 bases sitting between them. The CDR3 DNA reads TGTGCCATCACCCAGTGGGGGGGCGCCGGGAACACTGAAGCTTTCTTT. Residues: CAITQWGGAGNTEAFF.

The gene calls are TRBV5-1 and TRBJ1-2; the match to TRBD1 covers 7 bases. Germline assignment: CDR1 SGHRS and CDR2 YFSETQ. This CDR3 has 13 amino acids. The trim removed 2 bases at V and 7 bases at J, leaving 5 bases unmatched. The DNA of the CDR3 is TGCGCCAGCAGCTTCGAGAGGGGGCTTGGCTACACCTTC. Encoded protein: CASSFERGLGYTF.

The chain carries TRBV5-4 and TRBJ1-5; TRBD1 matches at 10 bases. The CDR3 is 13 residues long. Germline V gene lookup returns CDR1 SGHNT and CDR2 YYREEE (reference sequence). The junction had 1 base not matched to a gene; V was cut back by 4 bases and J by 6 bases. CDR3 DNA: TGTGCCAGCAGCGGACAGGGGGGTCAGCCCCAGCATTTT. It is translated as CASSGQGGQPQHF.

The chain joins TRBV6-5 to TRBJ2-3; TRBD2 might be the D (5 bases). CDR1 and CDR2 (germline): MNHEY, SVGAGI. This CDR3 spans 16 amino acids. V was shortened by 2 bases and J by 0 bases, with 12 bases between the two germline ends. CDR3 sequence: CASSYRGGPSTDTQYF. The CDR3 DNA sequence: TGTGCCAGCAGTTACCGAGGCGGGCCTAGCACAGATACGCAGTATTTT.

V and J are TRBV9 and TRBJ2-6; TRBD2 aligns across 8 bases. The ends lost 10 bases at V and 2 bases at J; junction bases unmatched: 2. The CDR3 spans 13 residues. Germline CDR1 is SGDLS and CDR2 is YYNGEE. CDR3 region: CASGRAGANVLTF. DNA of the CDR3: TGTGCCTCCGGGAGGGCTGGGGCCAACGTCCTGACTTTC.

The chain uses TRBV6-5 and TRBJ2-2, with 9 bases matching TRBD2. The junction had 3 bases not matched to a gene; V was cut back by 6 bases and J by 1 base. The V gene's germline CDR1 is MNHEY and CDR2 SVGAGI. The CDR3 loop spans 15 amino acids. Here the CDR3 reads CASSPAGGNTGELFF. CDR3 in DNA: TGTGCCAGCAGCCCAGCGGGAGGGAACACCGGGGAGCTGTTTTTT.

The chain uses TRBV9 and TRBJ2-3; 12 bases align to TRBD2. Germline-derived CDR1 and CDR2 are SGDLS and YYNGEE. The ends lost 2 bases at V and 0 bases at J; junction bases unmatched: 7. The CDR3 loop spans 18 amino acids. DNA for the CDR3: TGTGCCAGCAGCGTTGCTAGCGGGAGGGGATGGAGCACAGATACGCAGTATTTT. Its protein is CASSVASGRGWSTDTQYF. The complete variable domain, with remaining parts taken from reference TRBV9 and TRBJ2-3, reads DSGVTQTPKHLITATGQRVTLRCSPRSGDLSVYWYQQSLDQGLQFLIQYYNGEERAKGNILERFSAQQFPDLHSELNLSSLELGDSALYFCASSVASGRGWSTDTQYFGPGTRLTVL.

V usage is TRBV5-6 and J usage is TRBJ2-5, with TRBD2 matching 9 bases. Germline values: CDR1 SGHDT, CDR2 YYEEEE. The CDR3 totals 17 residues. The V and J ends lost 4 bases and 5 bases, in that order; junction bases with no gene match: 15. CDR3 in DNA: TGTGCCAGCAGCCGCGGACCGGGACTAGCACGAGGCGAGACCCAGTACTTC. Amino acids: CASSRGPGLARGETQYF.

V and J are TRBV5-1 and TRBJ1-1, with D possibly TRBD1 on 5 matching bases. Germline CDR1 and CDR2: SGHRS and YFSETQ. CDR3 length: 14 amino acids. V lost 2 bases and J lost 4, with 12 bases in between. CDR3 DNA: TGCGCCAGCAGCTTCACGGGGGTAGGCACTGAAGCTTTCTTT. This gives the protein CASSFTGVGTEAFF.

The chain is built from TRBV5-1 and TRBJ2-1, with unresolved D. The CDR3 contains 13 residues. Per germline, CDR1 SGHRS and CDR2 YFSETQ. Trimming took off 0 bases at V and 5 bases at J, with 6 bases between the two ends. CDR3 in amino acids: CASSLAADNEQFF. CDR3 in DNA: TGCGCCAGCAGCTTGGCCGCAGACAATGAGCAGTTCTTC. Complete variable domain (other parts from reference TRBV5-1 and TRBJ2-1): KAGVTQTPRYLIKTRGQQVTLSCSPISGHRSVSWYQQTPGQGLQFLFEYFSETQRNKGNFPGRFSGRQFSNSRSEMNVSTLELGDSALYLCASSLAADNEQFFGPGTRLTVL.

The V call is TRBV2, the J call TRBJ1-1; no firm D call. The V end was cut by 7 bases, the J end by 1 base, with 10 bases between. Looked up from germline, CDR1 is SNHLY and CDR2 is FYNNEI. This CDR3 is 13 amino acids long. CDR3 DNA sequence: TGTGCCAGCAAGGGAGACCGGAACACTGAAGCTTTCTTT. It is translated as CASKGDRNTEAFF.

The chain links TRBV7-2 to TRBJ2-7, with TRBD2 matching over 11 bases. The germline gives CDR1 SGHTA, CDR2 FQGNSA. CDR3 length equals 15 residues. V gave up 5 bases and J gave up 0 bases; unmatched junction bases: 3. The chain's CDR3 is CASSRTSGLSYEQYF. CDR3 nucleotides: TGTGCCAGCAGCCGGACTAGCGGGCTCTCCTACGAGCAGTACTTC.

The V call is TRBV28, the J call TRBJ1-4; 8 positions agree with TRBD1. V was pared by 5 bases and J by 7 bases, with 9 bases of the junction left unmatched. Per germline, CDR1 MDHEN and CDR2 SYDVKM. The CDR3 is 15 amino acids. This chain's CDR3 is CASSPTGVTGEKLFF. CDR3 nucleotides: TGTGCCAGCAGTCCGACAGGGGTAACGGGTGAAAAACTGTTTTTT.

The chain uses TRBV19 and TRBJ1-1; tentatively, D is TRBD1 (5 bases). Germline CDR1 is LNHDA and CDR2 is SQIVND (reference sequence). The V end lost 2 bases, the J end lost 0 bases, and 7 bases lay between the germline ends. CDR3 length: 14 amino acids. The CDR3 here is CASSIWGVNTEAFF. As DNA, the CDR3 is TGTGCCAGTAGTATATGGGGGGTGAACACTGAAGCTTTCTTT.

The rearrangement uses TRBV6-5 and TRBJ2-2; TRBD1 aligns across 7 bases. The CDR3 runs 13 residues. V lost 9 bases to trimming and J lost 6 bases; unmatched junction nucleotides: 7. Germline lookup yields CDR1 MNHEY and CDR2 SVGAGI. The CDR3 DNA follows: TGTGCCAGTACCCGACAGGGCTCCGGGGAGCTGTTTTTT. This gives the protein CASTRQGSGELFF.

The J gene is TRBJ1-1, the V gene TRBV4-1; possibly TRBD1 for D (6 bases). CDR3 length equals 14 residues. V was trimmed by 3 bases and J by 1 base, leaving 9 bases between them. Germline V gives CDR1 MGHRA, CDR2 YSYEKL. The CDR3: CASSQRQANTEAFF. The CDR3 DNA sequence: TGCGCCAGCAGCCAGCGACAGGCGAACACTGAAGCTTTCTTT.

The chain couples TRBV9 to TRBJ1-1; D uncertain. The germline V gene encodes CDR1 SGDLS and CDR2 YYNGEE. V shed 3 bases and J shed 5 bases, with 20 bases lying between them. The CDR3 is 16 amino acids. CDR3 protein: CASSGNLEGPKTEAFF. DNA for the CDR3: TGTGCCAGCAGCGGAAACTTAGAGGGTCCGAAGACTGAAGCTTTCTTT.